This is a list of T cell receptor beta chains from one sample in a study of a mutant IDH1 vaccine in newly diagnosed glioma. Repertoires were generated with immunoSEQ multiplex PCR, while TCRdb's copy carries only in-frame clones and drops some. The sample consists of just under 95,000 clones, around four fifths of them appearing once. Here the sequenced sample was PBMCs, taken from a glioma patient treated with radiotherapy, temozolomide or both. The origin of the receptors is a woman aged 50 to 65 with glioma. Both conserved end residues are part of each CDR3. The D gene is left open where the match is weak. The listing skips clone size in some rows; elsewhere it reads once, few, many or a size class.

CDR3 protein: CAWSVRDATNEKLFF; CDR3 DNA: TGTGCCTGGAGTGTACGGGATGCAACTAATGAAAAACTGTTTTTT; J gene: TRBJ1-4; V gene: TRBV30; clone size: -; D gene: -
CDR3 protein: CASSSGTATNEKLFF; CDR3 DNA: TGTGCCAGCAGTTCCGGGACCGCAACTAATGAAAAACTGTTTTTT; J gene: TRBJ1-4; V gene: TRBV6-6; clone size: -; D gene: -
CDR3 protein: CASSLAKTYEQYF; CDR3 DNA: TGTGCCAGCAGCTTAGCTAAGACCTACGAGCAGTACTTC; J gene: TRBJ2-7; V gene: TRBV7-2; clone size: -; D gene: -
CDR3 protein: CASSGGQGGYGYTF; CDR3 DNA: TGTGCCAGTAGTGGAGGACAGGGCGGCTATGGCTACACCTTC; J gene: TRBJ1-2; V gene: TRBV19; clone size: -; D gene: TRBD1
CDR3 protein: CASSSAGGRYQETQYF; CDR3 DNA: TGTGCCAGCTCGAGTGCGGGGGGGCGCTACCAAGAGACCCAGTACTTC; J gene: TRBJ2-5; V gene: TRBV27; clone size: -; D gene: TRBD2
CDR3 protein: CASSLEPGLRGLDYEQYF; CDR3 DNA: TGTGCCAGCAGCTTAGAACCGGGGCTTCGGGGCTTAGACTACGAGCAGTACTTC; J gene: TRBJ2-7; V gene: TRBV13; clone size: -; D gene: -
CDR3 protein: CAWSVPPETQYF; CDR3 DNA: TGTGCCTGGAGTGTACCCCCAGAGACCCAGTACTTC; J gene: TRBJ2-5; V gene: TRBV30; clone size: -; D gene: -
CDR3 protein: CASSRDQALYGYTF; CDR3 DNA: TGTGCCAGCAGCCGAGACCAGGCCCTATACGGCTACACCTTC; J gene: TRBJ1-2; V gene: TRBV9; clone size: once; D gene: -
CDR3 protein: CASSPGTGVWRNTEAFF; CDR3 DNA: TGTGCCAGCAGTCCCGGGACAGGGGTTTGGCGGAACACTGAAGCTTTCTTT; J gene: TRBJ1-1; V gene: TRBV7-9; clone size: -; D gene: TRBD1
CDR3 protein: CASSLSQGDTQYF; CDR3 DNA: TGTGCCAGCAGCCTATCACAGGGGGATACGCAGTATTTT; J gene: TRBJ2-3; V gene: TRBV7-8; clone size: -; D gene: TRBD1
CDR3 protein: CASSRDLEAFF; CDR3 DNA: TGTGCCAGCAGTAGGGACCTTGAAGCTTTCTTT; J gene: TRBJ1-1; V gene: TRBV6-4; clone size: few; D gene: -
CDR3 protein: CASSPSGGATGELFF; CDR3 DNA: TGCGCCAGCAGCCCTAGCGGGGGGGCAACCGGGGAGCTGTTTTTT; J gene: TRBJ2-2; V gene: TRBV5-1; clone size: few; D gene: TRBD2
CDR3 protein: CASSLAASEMGAFF; CDR3 DNA: TGTGCCAGCAGCTTAGCGGCGTCGGAAATGGGAGCTTTCTTT; J gene: TRBJ1-1; V gene: TRBV7-9; clone size: -; D gene: -
CDR3 protein: CASSSWGQTNEKLFF; CDR3 DNA: TGTGCCAGCAGCTCCTGGGGGCAGACTAATGAAAAACTGTTTTTT; J gene: TRBJ1-4; V gene: TRBV7-9; clone size: -; D gene: -
CDR3 protein: CAWSQQTGAVNQPQHF; CDR3 DNA: TGTGCCTGGAGCCAACAGACAGGGGCAGTGAATCAGCCCCAGCATTTT; J gene: TRBJ1-5; V gene: TRBV30; clone size: -; D gene: TRBD1
CDR3 protein: CASSRQGGETQYF; CDR3 DNA: TGCGCCAGCAGTCGACAGGGGGGGGAGACCCAGTACTTC; J gene: TRBJ2-5; V gene: TRBV5-1; clone size: -; D gene: TRBD1
CDR3 protein: CASRLGQGADTQYF; CDR3 DNA: TGTGCCAGCAGATTGGGACAGGGGGCAGATACGCAGTATTTT; J gene: TRBJ2-3; V gene: TRBV2; clone size: once; D gene: TRBD1
CDR3 protein: CASSKRQLGTAEAFF; CDR3 DNA: TGTGCCAGCAGCAAAAGACAGTTGGGGACCGCTGAAGCTTTCTTT; J gene: TRBJ1-1; V gene: TRBV5-6; clone size: once; D gene: -
CDR3 protein: CASSPGTGREQPQHF; CDR3 DNA: TGTGCCAGCTCACCAGGGACCGGACGGGAACAGCCCCAGCATTTT; J gene: TRBJ1-5; V gene: TRBV18; clone size: -; D gene: -
CDR3 protein: CASSAQIRFNNSPLHF; CDR3 DNA: TGTGCCAGCAGTGCACAGATAAGATTTAATAATTCACCCCTCCACTTT; J gene: TRBJ1-6; V gene: TRBV25-1; clone size: -; D gene: -
CDR3 protein: CASSYGDEGYTF; CDR3 DNA: TGTGCCAGCAGTTACGGCGATGAGGGCTACACCTTC; J gene: TRBJ1-2; V gene: TRBV6-6; clone size: -; D gene: -
CDR3 protein: CSVSGYSTGEANVLTF; CDR3 DNA: TGCAGCGTTTCAGGATACAGTACCGGAGAGGCCAACGTCCTGACTTTC; J gene: TRBJ2-6; V gene: TRBV29-1; clone size: -; D gene: -
CDR3 protein: CASSLASTLNTEAFF; CDR3 DNA: TGCGCCAGCAGCTTGGCGAGCACCCTGAACACTGAAGCTTTCTTT; J gene: TRBJ1-1; V gene: TRBV5-1; clone size: few; D gene: -
CDR3 protein: CASSEDLATETQYF; CDR3 DNA: TGTGCCAGCAGTGAAGATCTAGCTACGGAGACCCAGTACTTC; J gene: TRBJ2-5; V gene: TRBV6-1; clone size: -; D gene: -
CDR3 protein: CATSRDAGFGAFF; CDR3 DNA: TGTGCCACCAGCAGAGATGCGGGATTTGGAGCTTTCTTT; J gene: TRBJ1-1; V gene: TRBV15; clone size: once; D gene: -
CDR3 protein: CASSSPGRPIYYNSPLHF; CDR3 DNA: TGTGCCAGCAGCTCACCGGGGCGGCCGATCTACTATAATTCACCCCTCCACTTT; J gene: TRBJ1-6; V gene: TRBV7-2; clone size: once; D gene: -
CDR3 protein: CATGGDYEQYF; CDR3 DNA: TGTGCCACCGGGGGGGACTACGAGCAGTACTTC; J gene: TRBJ2-7; V gene: TRBV2; clone size: -; D gene: TRBD2
CDR3 protein: CASSSRDRGVPYEQYF; CDR3 DNA: TGTGCCAGCAGCTCTCGCGACAGGGGAGTACCCTACGAGCAGTACTTC; J gene: TRBJ2-7; V gene: TRBV7-8; clone size: -; D gene: TRBD1
CDR3 protein: CASSTYTGELFF; CDR3 DNA: TGTGCCAGCAGCACTTACACCGGGGAGCTGTTTTTT; J gene: TRBJ2-2; V gene: TRBV7-2; clone size: once; D gene: -
CDR3 protein: CASSEIYGGRITDTQYF; CDR3 DNA: TGTGCCAGCAGTGAAATTTATGGGGGGCGGATCACAGATACGCAGTATTTT; J gene: TRBJ2-3; V gene: TRBV6-1; clone size: -; D gene: -
CDR3 protein: CSIWRSQNTEAFF; CDR3 DNA: TGCAGCATATGGCGGTCCCAAAACACTGAAGCTTTCTTT; J gene: TRBJ1-1; V gene: TRBV29-1; clone size: few; D gene: -
CDR3 protein: CASSLAGLAGDFYNEQFF; CDR3 DNA: TGCGCCAGCAGCTTGGCCGGACTAGCGGGAGACTTTTACAATGAGCAGTTCTTC; J gene: TRBJ2-1; V gene: TRBV5-1; clone size: -; D gene: TRBD2
CDR3 protein: CASSRGTSTNEKLFF; CDR3 DNA: TGTGCCAGCAGCCGAGGGACCTCAACTAATGAAAAACTGTTTTTT; J gene: TRBJ1-4; V gene: TRBV14; clone size: few; D gene: -
CDR3 protein: CASPSEREGPDTQYF; CDR3 DNA: TGTGCCAGCCCCTCGGAGCGGGAAGGACCAGATACGCAGTATTTT; J gene: TRBJ2-3; V gene: TRBV18; clone size: -; D gene: TRBD2
CDR3 protein: CASSLAPGNNEQFF; CDR3 DNA: TGCGCCAGCAGCTTGGCCCCAGGTAACAATGAGCAGTTCTTC; J gene: TRBJ2-1; V gene: TRBV5-1; clone size: -; D gene: -
CDR3 protein: CASSPREGSYEQYF; CDR3 DNA: TGTGCCAGCAGCCCGCGGGAAGGCTCCTACGAGCAGTACTTC; J gene: TRBJ2-7; V gene: TRBV7-8; clone size: few; D gene: -
CDR3 protein: CASSPGQGALYEQYF; CDR3 DNA: TGTGCCAGCTCACCCGGACAGGGGGCACTCTACGAGCAGTACTTC; J gene: TRBJ2-7; V gene: TRBV18; clone size: -; D gene: TRBD1
CDR3 protein: CASSHLHTGELFF; CDR3 DNA: TGTGCCAGCAGCCACCTACACACCGGGGAGCTGTTTTTT; J gene: TRBJ2-2; V gene: TRBV14; clone size: -; D gene: -
CDR3 protein: CASSQEWGEQYF; CDR3 DNA: TGCGCCAGCAGCCAAGAATGGGGGGAGCAGTACTTC; J gene: TRBJ2-7; V gene: TRBV4-1; clone size: once; D gene: -
CDR3 protein: CASSPGASSTEAFF; CDR3 DNA: TGTGCCAGCAGCCCAGGGGCGTCGAGCACTGAAGCTTTCTTT; J gene: TRBJ1-1; V gene: TRBV7-2; clone size: few; D gene: -
CDR3 protein: CASSRETGGITGELFF; CDR3 DNA: TGTGCCAGCAGCCGAGAGACAGGGGGCATCACCGGGGAGCTGTTTTTT; J gene: TRBJ2-2; V gene: TRBV14; clone size: few; D gene: TRBD1
CDR3 protein: CASGLGGLEAFF; CDR3 DNA: TGTGCTAGTGGTTTAGGTGGCCTTGAAGCTTTCTTT; J gene: TRBJ1-1; V gene: TRBV12-5; clone size: -; D gene: -
CDR3 protein: CASRTDRLYNSPLHF; CDR3 DNA: TGTGCCAGCAGGACAGACAGGCTCTATAATTCACCCCTCCACTTT; J gene: TRBJ1-6; V gene: TRBV6-6; clone size: -; D gene: -
CDR3 protein: CAWSLLNMFLADTQYF; CDR3 DNA: TGTGCCTGGAGCCTCCTAAATATGTTTTTGGCAGATACGCAGTATTTT; J gene: TRBJ2-3; V gene: TRBV30; clone size: -; D gene: -
CDR3 protein: CASSLRTSANIQYF; CDR3 DNA: TGTGCCAGCAGCTTGCGGACTAGCGCAAACATTCAGTACTTC; J gene: TRBJ2-4; V gene: TRBV5-6; clone size: -; D gene: TRBD2
CDR3 protein: CASSVDSSWPEAFF; CDR3 DNA: TGTGCCAGCAGTGTAGACAGCTCTTGGCCTGAAGCTTTCTTT; J gene: TRBJ1-1; V gene: TRBV6-4; clone size: -; D gene: -
CDR3 protein: CASSTDRVYGYTF; CDR3 DNA: TGTGCCAGCAGTACGGACAGGGTCTATGGCTACACCTTC; J gene: TRBJ1-2; V gene: TRBV2; clone size: -; D gene: TRBD1
CDR3 protein: CASGLGDRSYTEAFF; CDR3 DNA: TGTGCTAGTGGTTTGGGGGACAGGTCCTACACTGAAGCTTTCTTT; J gene: TRBJ1-1; V gene: TRBV12-5; clone size: -; D gene: TRBD1
CDR3 protein: CASSGGVQGEKLFF; CDR3 DNA: TGTGCCAGCTCGGGAGGGGTTCAAGGAGAAAAACTGTTTTTT; J gene: TRBJ1-4; V gene: TRBV18; clone size: -; D gene: -
CDR3 protein: CASSELTGARF; CDR3 DNA: TGTGCCAGCAGTGAACTCACAGGGGCCCGTTTT; J gene: TRBJ1-5; V gene: TRBV2; clone size: -; D gene: TRBD1
CDR3 protein: CASSQLDRDYEQYF; CDR3 DNA: TGCGCCAGCAGCCAACTAGACAGGGACTACGAGCAGTACTTC; J gene: TRBJ2-7; V gene: TRBV4-1; clone size: -; D gene: TRBD1